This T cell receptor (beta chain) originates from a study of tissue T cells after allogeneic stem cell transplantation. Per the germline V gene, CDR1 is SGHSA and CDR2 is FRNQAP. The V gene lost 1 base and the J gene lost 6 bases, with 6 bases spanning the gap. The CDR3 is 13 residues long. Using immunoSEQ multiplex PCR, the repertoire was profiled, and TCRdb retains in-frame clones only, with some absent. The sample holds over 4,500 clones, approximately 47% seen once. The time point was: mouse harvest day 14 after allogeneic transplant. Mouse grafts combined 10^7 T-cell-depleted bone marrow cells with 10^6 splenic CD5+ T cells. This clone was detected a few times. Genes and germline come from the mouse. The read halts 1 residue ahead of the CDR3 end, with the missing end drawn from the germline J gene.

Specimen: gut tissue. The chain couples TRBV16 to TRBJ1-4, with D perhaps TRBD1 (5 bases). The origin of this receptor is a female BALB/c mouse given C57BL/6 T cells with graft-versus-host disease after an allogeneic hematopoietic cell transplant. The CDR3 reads CASSLGGHERLFF. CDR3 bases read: TGTGCAAGCAGCTTAGGGGGCCACGAAAGATTATTT.